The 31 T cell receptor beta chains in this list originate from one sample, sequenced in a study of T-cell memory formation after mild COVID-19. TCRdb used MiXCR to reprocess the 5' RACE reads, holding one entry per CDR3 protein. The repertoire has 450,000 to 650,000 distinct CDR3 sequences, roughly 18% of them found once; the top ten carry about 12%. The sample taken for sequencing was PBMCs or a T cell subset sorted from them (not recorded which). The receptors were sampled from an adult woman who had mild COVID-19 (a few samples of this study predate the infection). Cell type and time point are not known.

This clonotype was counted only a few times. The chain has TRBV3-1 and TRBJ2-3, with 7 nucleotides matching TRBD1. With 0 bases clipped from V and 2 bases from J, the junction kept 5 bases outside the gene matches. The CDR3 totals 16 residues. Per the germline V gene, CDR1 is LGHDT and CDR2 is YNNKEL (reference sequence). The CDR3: CASSQDTGTATDTQYF. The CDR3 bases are TGTGCCAGCAGCCAAGACACCGGGACAGCCACAGATACGCAGTATTTT.

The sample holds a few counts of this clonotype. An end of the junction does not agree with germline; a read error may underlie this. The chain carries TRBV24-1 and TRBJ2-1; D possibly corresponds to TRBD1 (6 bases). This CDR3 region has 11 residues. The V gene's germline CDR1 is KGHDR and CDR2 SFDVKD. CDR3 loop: CATPPDPPGDF. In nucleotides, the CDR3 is TGTGCCACCCCCCCCGACCCGCCAGGGGACTTC.

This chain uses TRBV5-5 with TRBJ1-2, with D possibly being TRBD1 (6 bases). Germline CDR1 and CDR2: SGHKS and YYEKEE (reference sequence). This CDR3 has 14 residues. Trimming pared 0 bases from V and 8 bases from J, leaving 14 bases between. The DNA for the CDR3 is TGTGCCAGCAGCTTGGCCCTGGGGGCTCAAGGCTACACCTTC. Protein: CASSLALGAQGYTF.

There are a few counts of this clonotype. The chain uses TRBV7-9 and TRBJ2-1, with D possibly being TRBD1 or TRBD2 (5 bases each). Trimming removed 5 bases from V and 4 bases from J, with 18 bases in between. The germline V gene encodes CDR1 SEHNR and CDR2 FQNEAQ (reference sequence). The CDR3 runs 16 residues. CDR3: CASSPRDPEGYNEQFF. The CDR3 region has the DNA TGTGCCAGCAGCCCTCGGGACCCCGAAGGGTACAATGAGCAGTTCTTC.

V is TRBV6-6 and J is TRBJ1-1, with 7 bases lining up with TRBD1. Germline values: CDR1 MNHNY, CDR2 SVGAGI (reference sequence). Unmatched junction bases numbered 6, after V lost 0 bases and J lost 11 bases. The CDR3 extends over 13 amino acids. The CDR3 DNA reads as TGTGCCAGCAGTTACTCGAGGGGGCGTTCGGCTTTCTTT. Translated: CASSYSRGRSAFF.

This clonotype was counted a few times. CDR3 sequence (DNA): TGTGCCAGCTCACGGGAACGGGACCACGAGCAGTACTTC. Translation: CASSRERDHEQYF. The chain combines TRBV18 with TRBJ2-7; D assignment may be TRBD1 or TRBD2 (5 bases each). CDR3 length: 13 amino acids. Germline CDR1 and CDR2: KGHSH and LQKENI. Between the trimmed V and J ends, which lost 4 bases and 5 bases, there was a span of 12 bases.

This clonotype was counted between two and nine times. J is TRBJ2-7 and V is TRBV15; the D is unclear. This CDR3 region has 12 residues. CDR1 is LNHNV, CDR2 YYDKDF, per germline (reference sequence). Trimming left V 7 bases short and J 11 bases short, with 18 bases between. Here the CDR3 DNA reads TGTGCCACCAAACTTCCAAAATACTTGGAGTACTTC. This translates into CATKLPKYLEYF.

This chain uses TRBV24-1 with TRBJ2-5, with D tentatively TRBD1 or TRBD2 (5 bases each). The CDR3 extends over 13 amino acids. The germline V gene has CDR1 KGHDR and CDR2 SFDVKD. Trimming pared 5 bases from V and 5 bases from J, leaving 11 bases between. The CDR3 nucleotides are TGTGCCACCAGTGGAGGGGCGCGGGAGACCCAGTACTTC. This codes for CATSGGARETQYF.

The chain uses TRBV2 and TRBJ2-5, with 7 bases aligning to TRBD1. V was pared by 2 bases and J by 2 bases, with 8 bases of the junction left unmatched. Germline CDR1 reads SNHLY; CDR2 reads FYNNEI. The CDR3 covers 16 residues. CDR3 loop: CASSEPRDREQETQYF. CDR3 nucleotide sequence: TGTGCCAGCAGTGAACCCCGGGACAGAGAGCAAGAGACCCAGTACTTC.

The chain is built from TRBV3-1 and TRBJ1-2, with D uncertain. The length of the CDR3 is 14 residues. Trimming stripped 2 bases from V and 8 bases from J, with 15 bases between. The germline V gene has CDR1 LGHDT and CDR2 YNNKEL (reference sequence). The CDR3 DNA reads TGTGCCAGCAGCCAACGATCCGAGACGGACGGCTACACCTTC. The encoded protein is CASSQRSETDGYTF.

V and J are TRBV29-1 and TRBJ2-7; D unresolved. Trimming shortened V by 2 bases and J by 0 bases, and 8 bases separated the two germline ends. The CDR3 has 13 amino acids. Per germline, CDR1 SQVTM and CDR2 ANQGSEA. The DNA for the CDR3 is TGCAGCGTTGAACAGACAAACTCCTACGAGCAGTACTTC. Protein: CSVEQTNSYEQYF.

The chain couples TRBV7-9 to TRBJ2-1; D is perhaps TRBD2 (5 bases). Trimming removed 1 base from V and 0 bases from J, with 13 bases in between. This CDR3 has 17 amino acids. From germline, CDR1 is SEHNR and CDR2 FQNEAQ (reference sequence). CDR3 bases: TGTGCCAGCAGCTTAGAGGCAGCTCTAGCCTCCTACAATGAGCAGTTCTTC. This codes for CASSLEAALASYNEQFF.

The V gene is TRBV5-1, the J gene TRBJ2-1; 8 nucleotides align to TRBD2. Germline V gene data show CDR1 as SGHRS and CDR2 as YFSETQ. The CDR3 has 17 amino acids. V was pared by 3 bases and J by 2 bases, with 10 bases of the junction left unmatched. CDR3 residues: CASSSKPGLEPYNEQFF. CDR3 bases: TGCGCCAGCAGCTCTAAACCGGGACTAGAGCCCTACAATGAGCAGTTCTTC.

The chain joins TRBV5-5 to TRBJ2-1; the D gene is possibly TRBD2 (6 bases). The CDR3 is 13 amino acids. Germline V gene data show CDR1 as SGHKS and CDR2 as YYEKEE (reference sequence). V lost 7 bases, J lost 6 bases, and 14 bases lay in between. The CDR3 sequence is CASVSAGGNEQFF. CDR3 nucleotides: TGTGCCAGCGTGTCTGCCGGGGGCAATGAGCAGTTCTTC.

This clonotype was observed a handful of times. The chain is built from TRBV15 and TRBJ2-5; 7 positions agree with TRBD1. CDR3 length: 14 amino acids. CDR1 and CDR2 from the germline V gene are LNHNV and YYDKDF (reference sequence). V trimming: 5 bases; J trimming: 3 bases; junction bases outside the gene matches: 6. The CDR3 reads CATSGQGDKETQYF. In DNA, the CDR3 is TGTGCCACCAGCGGCCAGGGGGATAAAGAGACCCAGTACTTC. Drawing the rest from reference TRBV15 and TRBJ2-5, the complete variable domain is DAMVIQNPRYQVTQFGKPVTLSCSQTLNHNVMYWYQQKSSQAPKLLFHYYDKDFNNEADTPDNFQSRRPNTSFCFLDIRSPGLGDTAMYLCATSGQGDKETQYFGPGTRLLVL.

The CDR3 loop is CASSESEEREYEQYF. CDR3 DNA: TGTGCCAGCAGTGAAAGTGAGGAGCGGGAGTACGAGCAGTACTTC. The V and J genes are TRBV2 and TRBJ2-7; 8 nucleotides agree with TRBD2. Unmatched junction bases numbered 7, after V lost 2 bases and J lost 4 bases. The CDR3 length is 15 residues. Looked up from germline, CDR1 is SNHLY and CDR2 is FYNNEI.

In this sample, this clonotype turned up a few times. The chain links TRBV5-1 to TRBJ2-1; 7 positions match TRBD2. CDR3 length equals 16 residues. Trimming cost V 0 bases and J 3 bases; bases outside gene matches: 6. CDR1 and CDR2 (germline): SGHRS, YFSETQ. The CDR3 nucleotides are TGCGCCAGCAGCTTGGGCGGGACTACGTACTACAATGAGCAGTTCTTC. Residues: CASSLGGTTYYNEQFF.

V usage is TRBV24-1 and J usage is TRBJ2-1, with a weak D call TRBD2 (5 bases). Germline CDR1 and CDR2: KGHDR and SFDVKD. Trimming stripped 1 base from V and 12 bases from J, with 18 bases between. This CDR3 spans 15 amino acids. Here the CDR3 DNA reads TGTGCCACCAGTGATTTAGGAGCTAGCACTAGTGTGCAGTTCTTC. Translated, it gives CATSDLGASTSVQFF.

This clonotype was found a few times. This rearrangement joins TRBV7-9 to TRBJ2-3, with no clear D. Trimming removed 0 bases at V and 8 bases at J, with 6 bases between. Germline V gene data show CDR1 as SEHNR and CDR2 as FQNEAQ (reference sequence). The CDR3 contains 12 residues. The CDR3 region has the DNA TGTGCCAGCAGCTTAGCGTCGGGTACGCAGTATTTT. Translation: CASSLASGTQYF.

CDR3: CATSSAGRSNYGYTF. Written as DNA, the CDR3 is TGTGCCACCAGCTCAGCGGGCCGATCGAACTATGGCTACACCTTC. The chain is built from TRBV15 and TRBJ1-2; D gene ambiguous. Trimming stripped 5 bases from V and 2 bases from J, with 15 bases between. CDR3 length: 15 residues. Per germline, CDR1 LNHNV and CDR2 YYDKDF (reference sequence). Filled out from reference TRBV15 and TRBJ1-2, the complete variable domain reads DAMVIQNPRYQVTQFGKPVTLSCSQTLNHNVMYWYQQKSSQAPKLLFHYYDKDFNNEADTPDNFQSRRPNTSFCFLDIRSPGLGDTAMYLCATSSAGRSNYGYTFGSGTRLTVV.

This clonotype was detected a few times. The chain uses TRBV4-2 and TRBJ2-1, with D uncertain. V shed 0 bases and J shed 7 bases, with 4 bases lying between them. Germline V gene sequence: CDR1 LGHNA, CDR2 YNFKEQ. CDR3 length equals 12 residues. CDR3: CASSQEPNEQFF. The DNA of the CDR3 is TGTGCCAGCAGCCAAGAGCCAAATGAGCAGTTCTTC.

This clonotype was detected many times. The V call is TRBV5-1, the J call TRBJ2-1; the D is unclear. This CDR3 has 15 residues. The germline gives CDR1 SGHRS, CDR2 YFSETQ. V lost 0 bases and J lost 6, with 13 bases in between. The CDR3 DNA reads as TGCGCCAGCAGCTTGGGGTCCCGTTGGGGCAATGAGCAGTTCTTC. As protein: CASSLGSRWGNEQFF.

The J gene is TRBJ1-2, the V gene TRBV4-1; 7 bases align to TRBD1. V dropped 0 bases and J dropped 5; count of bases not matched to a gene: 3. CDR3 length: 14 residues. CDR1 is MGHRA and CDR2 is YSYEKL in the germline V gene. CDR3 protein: CASSQEGTAYGYTF. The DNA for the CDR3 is TGCGCCAGCAGCCAAGAAGGGACAGCGTATGGCTACACCTTC.

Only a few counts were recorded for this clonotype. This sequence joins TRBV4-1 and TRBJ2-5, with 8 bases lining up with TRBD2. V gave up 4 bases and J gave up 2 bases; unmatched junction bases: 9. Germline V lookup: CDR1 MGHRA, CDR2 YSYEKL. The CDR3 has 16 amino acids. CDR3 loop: CASSLQPSGRQETQYF. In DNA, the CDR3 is TGCGCCAGCAGCCTCCAACCTAGCGGGCGACAAGAGACCCAGTACTTC.

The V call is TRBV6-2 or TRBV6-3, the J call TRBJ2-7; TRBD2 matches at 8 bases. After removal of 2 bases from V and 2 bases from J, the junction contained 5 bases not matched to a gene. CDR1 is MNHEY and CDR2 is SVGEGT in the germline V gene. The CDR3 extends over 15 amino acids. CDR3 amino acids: CASSYAGLDAYEQYF. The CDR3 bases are TGTGCCAGCAGTTACGCGGGACTAGATGCCTACGAGCAGTACTTC.

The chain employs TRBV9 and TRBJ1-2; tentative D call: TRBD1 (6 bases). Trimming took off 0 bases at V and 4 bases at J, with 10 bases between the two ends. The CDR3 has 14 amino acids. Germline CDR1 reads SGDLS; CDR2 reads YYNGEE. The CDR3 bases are TGTGCCAGCAGCGTAGTCGGGGGCCCCTATGGCTACACCTTC. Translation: CASSVVGGPYGYTF.

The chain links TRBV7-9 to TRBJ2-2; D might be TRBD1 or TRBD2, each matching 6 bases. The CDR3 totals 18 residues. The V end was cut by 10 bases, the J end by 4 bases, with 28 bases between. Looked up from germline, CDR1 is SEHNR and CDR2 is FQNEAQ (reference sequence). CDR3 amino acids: CAKHPLGGSVTVTGELFF. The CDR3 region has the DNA TGTGCCAAACACCCCCTCGGGGGCTCGGTTACCGTCACCGGGGAGCTGTTTTTT.

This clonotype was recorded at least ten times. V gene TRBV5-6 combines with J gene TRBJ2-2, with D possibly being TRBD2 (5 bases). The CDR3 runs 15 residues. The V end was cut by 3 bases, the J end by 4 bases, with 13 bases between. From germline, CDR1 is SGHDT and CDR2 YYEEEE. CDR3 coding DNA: TGTGCCAGCAGCTCGGGCGCTAGCCGCACCGGGGAGCTGTTTTTT. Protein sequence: CASSSGASRTGELFF.

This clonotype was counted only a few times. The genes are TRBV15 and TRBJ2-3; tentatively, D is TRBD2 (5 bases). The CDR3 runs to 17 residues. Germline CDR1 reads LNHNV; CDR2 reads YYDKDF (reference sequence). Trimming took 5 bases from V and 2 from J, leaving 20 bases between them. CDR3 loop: CATSPDLGSVFTDTQYF. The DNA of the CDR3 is TGTGCCACCAGCCCCGACCTAGGGAGCGTCTTCACAGATACGCAGTATTTT.

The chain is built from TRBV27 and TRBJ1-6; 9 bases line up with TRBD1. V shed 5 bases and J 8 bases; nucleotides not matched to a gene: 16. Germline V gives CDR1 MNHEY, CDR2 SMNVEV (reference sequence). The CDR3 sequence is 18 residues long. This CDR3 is CASSITSTGGEGDSPLHF. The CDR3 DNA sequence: TGTGCCAGCAGTATCACTTCTACAGGGGGCGAGGGTGATTCACCCCTCCACTTT.

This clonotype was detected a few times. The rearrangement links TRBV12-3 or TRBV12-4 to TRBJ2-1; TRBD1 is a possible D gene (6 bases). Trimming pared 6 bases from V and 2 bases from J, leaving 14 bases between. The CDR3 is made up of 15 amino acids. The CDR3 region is CASREQGSTYNEQFF. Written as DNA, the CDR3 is TGTGCCAGCAGGGAACAGGGAAGCACCTACAATGAGCAGTTCTTC.